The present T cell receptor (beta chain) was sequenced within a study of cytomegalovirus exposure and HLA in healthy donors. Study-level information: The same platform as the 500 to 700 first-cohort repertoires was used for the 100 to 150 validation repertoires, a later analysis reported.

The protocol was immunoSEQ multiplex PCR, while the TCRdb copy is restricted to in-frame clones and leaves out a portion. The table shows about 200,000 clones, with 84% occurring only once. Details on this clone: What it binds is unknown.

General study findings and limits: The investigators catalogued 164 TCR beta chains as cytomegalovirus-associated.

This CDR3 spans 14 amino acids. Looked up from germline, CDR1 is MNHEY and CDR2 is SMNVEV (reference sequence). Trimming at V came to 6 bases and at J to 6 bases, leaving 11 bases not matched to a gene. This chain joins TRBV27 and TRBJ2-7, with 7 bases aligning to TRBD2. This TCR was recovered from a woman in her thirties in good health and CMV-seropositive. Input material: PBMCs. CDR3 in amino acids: CASSRNRGGGEQYF. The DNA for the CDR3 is TGTGCCAGCAGCAGAAACCGCGGCGGGGGCGAGCAGTACTTC.